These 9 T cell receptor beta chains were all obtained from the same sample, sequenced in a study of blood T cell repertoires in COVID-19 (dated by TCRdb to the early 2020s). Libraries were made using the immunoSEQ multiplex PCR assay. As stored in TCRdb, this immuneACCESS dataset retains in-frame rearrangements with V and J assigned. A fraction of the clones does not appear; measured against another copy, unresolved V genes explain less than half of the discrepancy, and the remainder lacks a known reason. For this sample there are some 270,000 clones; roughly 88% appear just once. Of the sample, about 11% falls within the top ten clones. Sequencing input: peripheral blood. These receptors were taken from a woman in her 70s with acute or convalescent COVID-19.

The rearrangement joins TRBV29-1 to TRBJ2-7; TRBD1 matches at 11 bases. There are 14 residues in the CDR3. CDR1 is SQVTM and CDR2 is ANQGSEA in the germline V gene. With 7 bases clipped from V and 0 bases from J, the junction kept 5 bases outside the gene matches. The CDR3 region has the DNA TGCAGCGCACTCGGGACAGGGGGCTCCTACGAGCAGTACTTC. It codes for CSALGTGGSYEQYF.

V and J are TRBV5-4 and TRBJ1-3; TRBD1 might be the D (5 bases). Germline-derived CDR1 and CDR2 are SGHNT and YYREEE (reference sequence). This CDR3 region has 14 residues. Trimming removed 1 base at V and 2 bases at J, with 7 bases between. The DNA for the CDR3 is TGTGCCAGCAGCTTGCGGGGGACTGGAAACACCATATATTTT. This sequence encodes CASSLRGTGNTIYF.

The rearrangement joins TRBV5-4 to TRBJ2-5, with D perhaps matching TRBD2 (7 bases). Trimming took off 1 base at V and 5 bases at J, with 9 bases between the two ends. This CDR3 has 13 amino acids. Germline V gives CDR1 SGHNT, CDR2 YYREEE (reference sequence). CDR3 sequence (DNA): TGTGCCAGCAGCTTGTCGGGGGGCGAGACCCAGTACTTC. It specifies CASSLSGGETQYF.

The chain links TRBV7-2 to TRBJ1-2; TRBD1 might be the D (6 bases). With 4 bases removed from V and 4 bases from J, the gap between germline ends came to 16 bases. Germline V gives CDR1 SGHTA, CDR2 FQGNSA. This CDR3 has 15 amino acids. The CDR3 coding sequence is TGTGCCAGCAGCTCCCCTGAACAGGGAATCTATGGCTACACCTTC. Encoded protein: CASSSPEQGIYGYTF.

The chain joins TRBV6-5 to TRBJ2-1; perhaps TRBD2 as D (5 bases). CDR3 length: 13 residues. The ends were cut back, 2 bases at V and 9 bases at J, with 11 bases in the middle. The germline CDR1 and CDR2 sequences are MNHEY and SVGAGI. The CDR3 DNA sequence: TGTGCCAGCAGTTACCCCGGGGAAGGTGAGCAGTTCTTC. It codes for CASSYPGEGEQFF.

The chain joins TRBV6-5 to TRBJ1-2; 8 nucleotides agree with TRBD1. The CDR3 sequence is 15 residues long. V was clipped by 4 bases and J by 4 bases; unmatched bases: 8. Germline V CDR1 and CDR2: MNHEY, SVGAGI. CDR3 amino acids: CASSLWGQEVYGYTF. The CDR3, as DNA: TGTGCCAGCAGTTTATGGGGACAGGAGGTCTATGGCTACACCTTC.

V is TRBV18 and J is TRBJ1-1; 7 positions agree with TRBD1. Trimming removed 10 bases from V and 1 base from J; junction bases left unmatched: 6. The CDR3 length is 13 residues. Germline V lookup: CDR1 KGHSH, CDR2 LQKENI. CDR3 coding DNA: TGTGCCACCGAGGGGGCGAGGAACACTGAAGCTTTCTTT. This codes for CATEGARNTEAFF.

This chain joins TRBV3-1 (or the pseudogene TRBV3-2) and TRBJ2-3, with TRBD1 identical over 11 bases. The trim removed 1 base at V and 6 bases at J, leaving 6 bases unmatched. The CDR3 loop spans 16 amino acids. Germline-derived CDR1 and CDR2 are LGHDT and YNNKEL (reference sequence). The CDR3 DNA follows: TGTGCCAGCAGCCAAGGGACAGGGGGCGGGCGGGATACGCAGTATTTT. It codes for CASSQGTGGGRDTQYF.

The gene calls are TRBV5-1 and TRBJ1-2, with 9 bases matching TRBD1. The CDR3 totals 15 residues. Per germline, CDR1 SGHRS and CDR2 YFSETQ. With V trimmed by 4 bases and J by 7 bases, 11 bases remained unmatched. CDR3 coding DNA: TGCGCCAGCAGCAGCATAGGACAGGGGATTAGTGGCTACACCTTC. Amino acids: CASSSIGQGISGYTF.